This TCR beta chain was profiled in a study of T cells after yellow fever vaccination. This clonotype has just a few counts. Its specificity is not known. The CDR3 runs 13 residues. The germline CDR1 and CDR2 sequences are MNHNS and SASEGT. The germline V and J ends were trimmed by 6 bases and 2 bases, with 11 bases remaining between them. TCRdb re-called the 5' RACE reads through MiXCR, storing one row per CDR3 protein. The sample lists just under 600,000 distinct CDR3 sequences; about 14% were seen once. General study points: Peak timing came faster in the weaker secondary response, day 5 versus 15. Most clones from primary vaccination were detected again post-booster (about 95% CD4, about 88% CD8).

The chain recombines TRBV6-1 with TRBJ2-7; no reliable D call. Sequenced material: PBMCs, taken on the day of the yellow fever booster vaccination. The source of this sequence is a man aged 25-45 years who received the YFV17D yellow fever vaccine. The DNA for the CDR3 is TGTGCCAGCAGACGTGAAGCAACCTACGAGCAGTACTTC. Translated: CASRREATYEQYF.